The source of this T cell receptor (beta chain) is a study of beta chain features in type 1 diabetes. Study-wide results and limits: For Type 1 diabetes patients, all four CD4+ subsets carried TCRB CDR3s that were moderately but significantly shorter. Fewer insertions but more deletions were seen at VDJ junctions in type 1 diabetes patients. Highly expressing activated T cells could be over-counted with a cDNA template.

Sorted populations all had greater than 98% purity. Germline V gene data show CDR1 as MGHDK and CDR2 as SYGVNS. Trimming pared 2 bases from V and 4 bases from J, leaving 17 bases between. The CDR3 runs 16 residues. Reverse transcription of all isolated RNA meant that expressed TCRB transcripts were sequenced. This table comes from immunoSEQ multiplex PCR, and its TCRdb copy is limited to in-frame clones, with some not included. The sample has 350,000 to 400,000 clones, roughly 16% seen once. This clone came up a few times. Antigen specificity is unknown. The clonotype comes from a woman younger than 35 in good health. Sequencing was performed on naive CD4+ T cells from blood. This sequence joins TRBV25-1 and TRBJ1-2; tentative D call: TRBD1 (6 bases). The CDR3 region is CASSEGGAGVGYGYTF. CDR3 DNA: TGTGCCAGCAGTGAAGGTGGGGCAGGGGTTGGCTATGGCTACACCTTC.